A single sample gave rise to the 23 T cell receptor beta chains below, sequenced in a study of shared clonotypes between healthy human individuals. TCRdb keeps only in-frame clones here, not all; method: immunoSEQ multiplex PCR. The profile covers roughly 500,000 clones, with over 70% appearing a single time and about an eighth taken by the ten largest. Sequenced sample: PBMCs. Receptor source: a woman aged 40 to 50 in good health. Some clones in this sample may be carry-over from other donors' samples.

As to this clone: The sample contains more than one DNA sequence encoding this CDR3. The genes are TRBV20-1 and TRBJ1-1; D is unclear. The CDR3 is made up of 11 amino acids. Germline loops: CDR1 DFQATT, CDR2 SNEGSKA (reference sequence). Deletions cut 5 bases from V and 5 bases from J, with 9 bases between. The CDR3 sequence: CSAPWGTEAFF. The CDR3 DNA sequence: TGCAGTGCTCCTTGGGGTACTGAAGCTTTCTTT.

A remark on this clone: A read error likely explains this, since a far larger clone differs by one base. The rearrangement joins TRBV7-8 to TRBJ2-3; D might be TRBD2 (5 bases). The CDR3 contains 14 residues. Germline loops: CDR1 SGHVS, CDR2 FQNEAQ. CDR3: CAGSVGIGTDTQYF. For the CDR3, the DNA is TGTGCCGGCAGCGTCGGGATTGGCACAGATACGCAGTATTTT.

The rearrangement uses TRBV7-8 and TRBJ2-4, with D tentatively TRBD1 or TRBD2 (5 bases each). This CDR3 has 12 residues. The germline gives CDR1 SGHVS, CDR2 FQNEAQ. V was trimmed by 1 base and J by 12 bases, leaving 10 bases between them. CDR3 amino acids: CASSLDSGPQYF. CDR3 in DNA: TGTGCCAGCAGCTTAGACTCGGGACCTCAGTACTTC.

The chain has TRBV5-1 and TRBJ2-5, with D perhaps TRBD2 (6 bases). Trimming removed 0 bases at V and 0 bases at J, with 12 bases between. Per the germline V gene, CDR1 is SGHRS and CDR2 is YFSETQ. This CDR3 is 16 amino acids long. Written as DNA, the CDR3 is TGCGCCAGCAGCTTGGTGTTCGGGGGAGACCAAGAGACCCAGTACTTC. Amino acid sequence: CASSLVFGGDQETQYF.

The V call is TRBV2, the J call TRBJ2-7; 11 bases are shared with TRBD2. Germline CDR1 and CDR2: SNHLY and FYNNEI. Trimming at V came to 6 bases and at J to 2 bases, leaving 3 bases not matched to a gene. This CDR3 contains 14 residues. CDR3 in amino acids: CASRETSGTYEQYF. The CDR3 region has the DNA TGTGCCAGCAGAGAGACTAGCGGGACCTACGAGCAGTACTTC. The full variable domain, completed using reference TRBV2 and TRBJ2-7, is EPEVTQTPSHQVTQMGQEVILRCVPISNHLYFYWYRQILGQKVEFLVSFYNNEISEKSEIFDDQFSVERPDGSNFTLKIRSTKLEDSAMYFCASRETSGTYEQYFGPGTRLTVT.

This sequence joins TRBV7-9 and TRBJ2-1; D ambiguous. This CDR3 is built from 14 residues. Trimming shortened V by 2 bases and J by 5 bases, and 10 bases separated the two germline ends. From germline, CDR1 is SEHNR and CDR2 FQNEAQ (reference sequence). Written as DNA, the CDR3 is TGTGCCAGCAGCTTAAGGTCCCTGGACAATGAGCAGTTCTTC. This codes for CASSLRSLDNEQFF.

V and J are TRBV6-1 and TRBJ2-5, with D possibly being TRBD2 (5 bases). The CDR3 is made up of 14 amino acids. Trimming took off 5 bases at V and 5 bases at J, with 15 bases between the two ends. Per the germline V gene, CDR1 is MNHNS and CDR2 is SASEGT. CDR3 sequence: CASSIGLAVETQYF. CDR3 DNA: TGTGCCAGCAGTATAGGCCTAGCTGTTGAGACCCAGTACTTC.

To note about this clone: A far larger clone is just one base off, so this is likely a read error. A read error is likely, as this CDR3 ends without the conserved phenylalanine or tryptophan. Other DNA sequences from this sample encode an identical CDR3 as well. The CDR3 reads CASSQEHRVSDYGYTL. DNA of the CDR3: TGCGCCAGCAGCCAAGAACATCGGGTATCGGATTATGGCTACACCCTC. This rearrangement joins TRBV4-1 to TRBJ1-2; D is unresolved. The V end lost 0 bases, the J end lost 5 bases, and 16 bases lay between the germline ends. The CDR3 loop spans 16 amino acids. Germline assignment: CDR1 MGHRA and CDR2 YSYEKL.

The chain joins TRBV19 to TRBJ2-7, with 10 bases fitting TRBD1. The V gene end was trimmed by 9 bases and the J gene end by 7 bases; junction bases not matched to a gene: 6. This CDR3 is built from 12 residues. Germline lookup yields CDR1 LNHDA and CDR2 SQIVND (reference sequence). The CDR3 DNA sequence: TGTGCCAGCCGGGACAGGGGTGGAGAGCAGTACTTC. Amino acid sequence: CASRDRGGEQYF.

V is TRBV28 and J is TRBJ1-5; TRBD1 aligns across 8 bases. The CDR3 is 15 amino acids. The ends lost 6 bases at V and 1 base at J; junction bases unmatched: 5. The germline V gene encodes CDR1 MDHEN and CDR2 SYDVKM. The CDR3 nucleotides read TGTGCCAGCAGCAGACAGGGGAGAAGCAATCAGCCCCAGCATTTT. Its protein product is CASSRQGRSNQPQHF.

The rearrangement links TRBV5-1 to TRBJ1-1, with D maybe TRBD1 (5 bases). Germline CDR1 is SGHRS and CDR2 is YFSETQ. The CDR3 runs to 15 residues. Trimming left V 3 bases short and J 6 bases short, with 18 bases between. The CDR3, as DNA: TGCGCCAGCAGCTGGGCTGGGGGTGGAGTAGCTGAAGCTTTCTTT. This codes for CASSWAGGGVAEAFF.

Comment on this clone: A read error is possible here, since a much larger clone lies one base away. The J gene is TRBJ2-5, the V gene TRBV27; TRBD2 aligns across 10 bases. This CDR3 is 18 amino acids long. The V gene's germline CDR1 is MNHEY and CDR2 SMNVEV (reference sequence). Here the CDR3 reads CASSLYGGLATRQETQHF. DNA for the CDR3: TGTGCCAGCAGTTTATATGGGGGACTAGCGACCCGTCAAGAGACCCAGCACTTC.

J is TRBJ2-7 and V is TRBV18; D might be TRBD2 (5 bases). There are 14 residues in the CDR3. The germline gives CDR1 KGHSH, CDR2 LQKENI. Trimming left V 3 bases short and J 2 bases short, with 11 bases between. In DNA form, the CDR3 reads TGTGCCAGCTCACCGGCGAGCGGAACCTACGAGCAGTACTTC. Its translation is CASSPASGTYEQYF.

J is TRBJ2-2 and V is TRBV6-1, with D perhaps TRBD2 (5 bases). Germline loops: CDR1 MNHNS, CDR2 SASEGT. The CDR3 length is 16 residues. The ends were cut back, 2 bases at V and 4 bases at J, with 14 bases in the middle. CDR3 sequence reads: CASSELVRVGTGELFF. The CDR3 nucleotides are TGTGCCAGCAGTGAACTAGTGCGGGTCGGCACCGGGGAGCTGTTTTTT.

This clone was seen once. This chain connects TRBV27 to TRBJ1-1, with a possible D match to TRBD1 (6 bases). V lost 5 bases, J lost 5 bases, and 24 bases lay in between. The CDR3 covers 17 residues. CDR1 is MNHEY and CDR2 is SMNVEV in the germline V gene (reference sequence). The CDR3 sequence is CASSPGRGGELATEAFF. CDR3 coding DNA: TGTGCCAGCAGTCCAGGGCGGGGGGGCGAGTTGGCGACTGAAGCTTTCTTT.

In its sample, this clone was seen once. The gene calls are TRBV5-5 and TRBJ2-7; tentatively, D is TRBD2 (5 bases). Between the trimmed V and J ends, which lost 6 bases and 4 bases, there was a span of 17 bases. CDR1 is SGHKS and CDR2 is YYEKEE in the germline V gene (reference sequence). This CDR3 is 14 amino acids long. CDR3 bases: TGTGCCAGCACGATCGGGGTTGAAATTTACGAGCAGTACTTC. The encoded protein is CASTIGVEIYEQYF.

V gene TRBV6-5 combines with J gene TRBJ2-1; 12 nucleotides align to TRBD2. The junction had 8 bases not matched to a gene; V was cut back by 6 bases and J by 8 bases. This CDR3 region has 15 residues. Germline V gene sequence: CDR1 MNHEY, CDR2 SVGAGI. CDR3 amino acids: CASRLPLAGGDEQFF. The CDR3 DNA reads as TGTGCCAGCAGACTACCTCTAGCGGGGGGGGATGAGCAGTTCTTC.

This clone was picked up a small number of times. A far larger clone is one nucleotide away, so this likely arose from a read error. This sample includes further DNA sequences coding for the same CDR3. This chain uses TRBV4-2 with TRBJ1-5; D is unresolved. The CDR3 sequence is 15 residues long. V was shortened by 3 bases and J by 7 bases, with 16 bases between the two germline ends. The germline V gene encodes CDR1 LGHNA and CDR2 YNFKEQ. CDR3 protein: CASSHNGEGVQPQHF. The CDR3 bases are TGTGCCAGCAGCCATAACGGGGAGGGTGTACAGCCCCAGCATTTT.

In this sample, this clone turned up a few times. The V and J genes are TRBV27 and TRBJ2-3; D might be TRBD2 (6 bases). Deletions cut 7 bases from V and 3 bases from J, with 8 bases between. The CDR3 length is 12 residues. Germline V gene data show CDR1 as MNHEY and CDR2 as SMNVEV (reference sequence). Written as DNA, the CDR3 is TGTGCCAGCACAGGGAGGACAGATACGCAGTATTTT. Translation gives CASTGRTDTQYF.

There are a few counts of this clone. CDR3 region: CAWSPPSYSGNTIYF. CDR3 DNA sequence: TGTGCCTGGAGTCCGCCGTCTTACTCTGGAAACACCATATATTTT. The rearrangement joins TRBV30 to TRBJ1-3, with no clear D. This CDR3 is built from 15 residues. V was trimmed by 2 bases and J by 0 bases, leaving 11 bases between them. Germline CDR1 reads GTSNPN; CDR2 reads SVGIG (reference sequence).

On this clone: Since a far larger clone is one base different, this is likely a read error. Other nucleotide sequences from this sample produce the same CDR3. The chain couples TRBV7-2 to TRBJ2-7; TRBD1 matches at 8 bases. Germline CDR1 reads SGHTA; CDR2 reads FQGNSA. CDR3 size: 16 residues. This CDR3 is CASSLEIGQGSYEQYF. The CDR3 bases are TGTGCCAGTAGCTTAGAGATCGGACAGGGCTCCTACGAGCAGTACTTC.

The genes are TRBV28 and TRBJ2-1; perhaps TRBD2 as D (6 bases). V was cut by 6 bases and J by 7 bases, with 13 bases left in between. There are 13 residues in the CDR3. CDR1 MDHEN and CDR2 SYDVKM come from the germline V gene. CDR3 sequence (DNA): TGTGCCAGCAGGGAGGGACTGTGGAATGAGCAGTTCTTC. This encodes CASREGLWNEQFF.

The rearrangement uses TRBV2 and TRBJ1-2, with TRBD1 as a possible D gene (5 bases). The germline V and J ends were trimmed by 5 bases and 8 bases, with 18 bases remaining between them. There are 14 residues in the CDR3. The germline CDR1 and CDR2 sequences are SNHLY and FYNNEI. The CDR3 DNA follows: TGTGCCAGCAGTCGGGGCATAACCTCGGACGGCTACACCTTC. Translating gives CASSRGITSDGYTF.